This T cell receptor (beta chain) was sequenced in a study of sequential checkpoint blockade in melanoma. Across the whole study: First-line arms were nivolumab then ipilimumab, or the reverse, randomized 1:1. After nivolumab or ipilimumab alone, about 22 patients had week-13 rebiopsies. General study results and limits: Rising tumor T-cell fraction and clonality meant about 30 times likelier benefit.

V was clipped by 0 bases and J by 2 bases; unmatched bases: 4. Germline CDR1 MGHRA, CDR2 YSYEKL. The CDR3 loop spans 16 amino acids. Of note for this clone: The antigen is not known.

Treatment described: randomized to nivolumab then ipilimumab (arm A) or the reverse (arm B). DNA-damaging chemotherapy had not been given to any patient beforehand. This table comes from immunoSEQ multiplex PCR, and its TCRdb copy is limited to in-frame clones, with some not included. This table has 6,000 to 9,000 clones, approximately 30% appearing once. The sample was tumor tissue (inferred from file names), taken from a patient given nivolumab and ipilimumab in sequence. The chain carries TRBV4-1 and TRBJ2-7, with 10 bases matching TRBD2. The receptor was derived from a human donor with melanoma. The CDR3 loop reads CASSQDRAGGTYEQYF. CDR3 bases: TGCGCCAGCAGCCAAGATAGAGCGGGGGGGACCTACGAGCAGTACTTC.